Here is one T cell receptor beta chain with its context. Its antigen remains undetermined. No clone much larger than this one lies a single base away; base qualities are absent. This specimen belongs to a study of blood T cell repertoires in COVID-19 (dated by TCRdb to the early 2020s). Describing the broader study: Collaborator samples came from the United States, Italy and Spain and covered acute and convalescent phases of COVID-19. The repertoires were released in a freely available public database intended as a resource for research on the immune response to SARS-CoV-2. Nearly every sample came with metadata listing a de-identified subject ID, COVID-19 status, age in years and sex. The prospective study material was composed of cDNA or gDNA derived from T cells, B-cell-depleted T cells, or PBMCs. Where HLA class I and class II types were available, the types were taken from metadata supplied by the sample provider, not from assay-based typing. The samples were drawn from two sources: the first 160 participants of the ongoing ImmuneRACE study, and 1,000 to 1,500 subjects contributed by 6 global collaborators. The dataset comprised deeply sampled blood TCRbeta repertoires from subjects exposed to, actively infected with, or recovered from COVID-19. General findings and caveats noted by the study authors: The quantity of clinical and demographic metadata differed by source and by participant and was supplied without curation.

CDR1 and CDR2 (LNHDA, SQIVND) derive from the germline V gene (reference sequence). The CDR3 numbers 14 residues from cysteine through phenylalanine. The DNA shown is the 42-base CDR3, in frame from base 1. A distance of 14 bases separates the germline ends of V and J, which lose 5 bases and 4 bases respectively. TCRbeta CDR3 regions were amplified from genomic DNA by means of the immunoSEQ Assay, a bias-controlled multiplex PCR. The authors' pipeline ran thus. Within the assay, amplification of reference gene primers was used to estimate how many nucleated cells each sample contained. To quantify the absolute abundance of each unique TCRbeta CDR3 rearrangement, sequence reads were collapsed and filtered. For each sample, productive Simpson clonality was calculated as the square root of Simpson's diversity index across productive rearrangements. As stored in TCRdb, this immuneACCESS dataset retains in-frame rearrangements with V and J assigned. A fraction of the clones does not appear; measured against another copy, unresolved V genes explain less than half of the discrepancy, and the remainder lacks a known reason. That table is the source of V, J and clone size, and D and trimming were worked out from the DNA. For this sample there are about 76,000 clones; 90% to 95% appear just once. The top ten hold about 5% of the sample.

Each collaborating institution followed its own protocols to collect whole blood in K2EDTA tubes. Collaborator samples were shipped for TCRbeta analysis as frozen whole blood, isolated PBMCs, or DNA extracted from either sample type. The source of this sequence is a human donor in a cohort sampled during active COVID-19. The chain was built from TRBV19 and TRBJ1-2, and perhaps TRBD1 as D gene, on 6 matching bases. Sequencing was carried out using peripheral blood. The CDR3 region has the sequence CASSPMTGPYGYTF. The sequenced DNA is TGTGCCAGTAGTCCCATGACAGGACCCTATGGCTACACCTTC.